This T cell receptor (beta chain) was captured by sequencing in a study of patients and donors after allogeneic stem cell transplantation. This clonotype was counted at least ten times. TCRdb reanalysed the RT-PCR reads using MiXCR and keeps one entry per CDR3 protein. The sample has approximately 200,000 distinct CDR3 sequences; 38% are singletons. The CDR3 has 13 amino acids. V shed 5 bases and J 4 bases; nucleotides not matched to a gene: 4. The V and J genes are TRBV12-3 or TRBV12-4 and TRBJ1-2, with 7 bases identical to TRBD1. The material sequenced was blood, either unsorted or a sorted T cell fraction (not recorded which). This receptor was obtained from a human donor who was either an allogeneic HSCT recipient or a stem cell or donor lymphocyte infusion donor (not recorded which). It is not recorded whose cells these are; they may come from a transplant donor. DNA of the CDR3: TGTGCCAGCAGTCAGGGGGTCGGCTATGGCTACACCTTC. Protein: CASSQGVGYGYTF.